The rows below give T cell receptor beta chains drawn from one sample of a study of blood T cell repertoires in COVID-19. Profiled with immunoSEQ multiplex PCR; TCRdb holds only in-frame clones, not every one. This table holds hundreds of thousands of clones, about 85% found once. Material: peripheral blood. Receptors originate from a woman aged 45 to 65 with active or convalescent COVID-19. CDR3s include the opening cysteine and the closing phenylalanine or tryptophan. Each record gives: clone size, D gene, J gene, V gene, CDR3 DNA, CDR3 protein. A D gene is named only where the DNA matches it firmly. Only some rows state a clone size, as once, few, many or a class for expanded clones.

. . TRBJ2-3 TRBV10-3 TGTGCCATCAGTGGCCCCCGGGATACGCAGTATTTT CAISGPRDTQYF
. . TRBJ1-1 TRBV2 TGTGCCAGCAGTGATTGGAGAACTGAAGCTTTCTTT CASSDWRTEAFF
. . TRBJ2-7 TRBV10-2 TGCGCCAGCAGTGAGTCGACTCTGTGGGTTGGGGTAGCGGTTAGCTCCTACGAGCAGTACTTC CASSESTLWVGVAVSSYEQYF
. TRBD1 TRBJ1-2 TRBV2 TGTGCCAGCAGCCCGACAGGGGGCCCGAACTATGGCTACACCTTC CASSPTGGPNYGYTF
. TRBD1 TRBJ1-2 TRBV5-4 TGTGCCAGCAGCTCACGGGACAGGGGAATCGATGGCTACACCTTC CASSSRDRGIDGYTF
. TRBD1 TRBJ1-1 TRBV5-1 TGCGCCAGCAGCCTTCAGGGGGCGAGGGGAACTGAAGCTTTCTTT CASSLQGARGTEAFF
. . TRBJ2-1 TRBV6-5 TGTGCCAGCAGTTCCGAAGACAGTCACAATGAGCAGTTCTTC CASSSEDSHNEQFF
. . TRBJ2-3 TRBV29-1 TGCAGCGCCTTAGGGGCCGCAGATACGCAGTATTTT CSALGAADTQYF
once TRBD1 TRBJ1-1 TRBV29-1 TGCAGCGGATCCAGAAACCGAGGACAGGGCTACACTGAAGCTTTCTTT CSGSRNRGQGYTEAFF
once . TRBJ2-1 TRBV7-9 TGTGCCAGCAGCGTAACCGGGACTGGATCCTACAATGAGCAGTTCTTC CASSVTGTGSYNEQFF
. . TRBJ1-4 TRBV5-4 TGTGCCAGCAGCTCGGGACTGCAAAATGAAAAACTGTTTTTT CASSSGLQNEKLFF
. TRBD2 TRBJ2-7 TRBV6-5 TGTGCCAGTAACCTAGCGGGGGAGGACGAGCAGTACTTC CASNLAGEDEQYF
. . TRBJ2-1 TRBV5-1 TGCGCCAGCAGCTTGGGGGAGGGGGTTAGGCAGTTCTTC CASSLGEGVRQFF
. . TRBJ1-5 TRBV19 TGTGCCAGTAGTATAGGCCCCGGGACATCAGATCAGCCCCAGCATTTT CASSIGPGTSDQPQHF
. TRBD1 TRBJ1-2 TRBV11-2 TGTGCCAGCAGCTCCTCGGACAGGGCTAACTATGGCTACACCTTC CASSSSDRANYGYTF
. . TRBJ2-1 TRBV24-1 TGTGCCACCAGTGATTTGCGGAGCAATGAGCAGTTCTTC CATSDLRSNEQFF
. . TRBJ2-5 TRBV28 TGTGCCAGCAAATACACCGGGACTCCCCAAGAGACCCAGTACTTC CASKYTGTPQETQYF
few TRBD1 TRBJ1-5 TRBV29-1 TGCAGCGTTGATCAACAGGGGGCAGACAATCAGCCCCAGCATTTT CSVDQQGADNQPQHF
. TRBD2 TRBJ2-4 TRBV28 TGTGCCAGCAGTGCCCTAGCGGTAGCCAAAAACATTCAGTACTTC CASSALAVAKNIQYF
. . TRBJ1-4 TRBV4-1 TGCGCCAGCAGCCGGGGGTTGGAGGGGCCGAATGAAAAACTGTTTTTT CASSRGLEGPNEKLFF
. TRBD1 TRBJ1-2 TRBV5-4 TGTGCCAGCAGCTTCGGGACAGGGGCGAACTATGGCTACACCTTC CASSFGTGANYGYTF
. TRBD2 TRBJ2-4 TRBV19 TGTGCCAGTAGTATAGGGGCTAACGGGAGGACCAGCGACATTCAGTACTTC CASSIGANGRTSDIQYF
. TRBD1 TRBJ1-1 TRBV2 TGTGCCAGCATCATGACAGGGGTATCCGGTGGAGCTTTCTTT CASIMTGVSGGAFF
. TRBD1 TRBJ2-3 TRBV30 TGTGCCTGGAGTTTGGACAGGGGAACAGATACGCAGTATTTT CAWSLDRGTDTQYF
. TRBD2 TRBJ2-7 TRBV5-1 TGCGCCAGCAGGCCCCCCGGACTAGCGGGAGCCCACGAGCAGTACTTC CASRPPGLAGAHEQYF
. . TRBJ1-1 TRBV7-9 TGTGCCAGCAGCTTAGTGGCCGGGGACACTGAAGCTTTCTTT CASSLVAGDTEAFF
. . TRBJ2-1 TRBV6-5 TGTGCCAGCACCCGTGCGGGGGCAACCTACAATGAGCAGTTCTTC CASTRAGATYNEQFF
. . TRBJ1-5 TRBV7-2 TGTGCCAGCAGCTTAGGGGGCAGCTTAGAACAGCCCCAGCATTTT CASSLGGSLEQPQHF
. TRBD2 TRBJ2-1 TRBV29-1 TGCAGCGCCCTTTCCGGGACTAGCGCCAATGAGCAGTTCTTC CSALSGTSANEQFF
. TRBD2 TRBJ2-3 TRBV4-1 TGCGCCAGCAGCCAAGACCGCAGGGCGGGAGCGGGCACAGATACGCAGTATTTT CASSQDRRAGAGTDTQYF
. . TRBJ2-1 TRBV6-1 TGTGCCAGCAGTGAAGCGTCCCCCGGGGTCGAGCAGTTCTTC CASSEASPGVEQFF
. . TRBJ2-5 TRBV7-2 TGTGCCAGCAGCTTAGTTTATCCGGGAGTCGGAGAGACCCAGTACTTC CASSLVYPGVGETQYF
. TRBD2 TRBJ2-5 TRBV6-5 TGTGCCAGCAGTTACTCTCTAGCGGAGGTAGAGACCCAGTACTTC CASSYSLAEVETQYF
. . TRBJ1-6 TRBV5-6 TGTGCCAGCAGCTTGTTGATAACCGGCTCCTATAATTCACCCCTCCACTTT CASSLLITGSYNSPLHF
. . TRBJ2-1 TRBV7-9 TGTGCCAGCAGCTCTACTTCAGGGAGGCTCTACAATGAGCAGTTCTTC CASSSTSGRLYNEQFF
. . TRBJ2-2 TRBV3-1/TRBV3-2 TGTGCCAGCAGACTCCGGGACTCGAACACCGGGGAGCTGTTTTTT CASRLRDSNTGELFF
. TRBD1 TRBJ1-4 TRBV5-1 TGCGCCAGCAGCCTGGGACAGAATGAAAAACTGTTTTTT CASSLGQNEKLFF
. TRBD1 TRBJ1-1 TRBV7-8 TGTGCCAGCAGCCCATGGACAGGGGGCTCGGAAGCTTTCTTT CASSPWTGGSEAFF
. . TRBJ2-7 TRBV11-1 TGTGCCAGCAGCTTAGCGCTAGTTTCCTACGAGCAGTACTTC CASSLALVSYEQYF
. . TRBJ1-6 TRBV3-1/TRBV3-2 TGTGCCAGCAGCCAATCTCCCCTGAATTCACCCCTCCACTTT CASSQSPLNSPLHF
. . TRBJ1-4 TRBV15 TGTGCCACCAGCAGAGGTGACGTCTCGGGTGAAAAACTGTTTTTT CATSRGDVSGEKLFF
. TRBD1 TRBJ1-1 TRBV7-9 TGTGCCAGCAGCCGGACAGGGGGAAACACTGAAGCTTTCTTT CASSRTGGNTEAFF
. TRBD2 TRBJ2-3 TRBV7-6 TGTGCCAGCAGCTCTGACCCAGCGGGAGGGCCAATAGATACGCAGTATTTT CASSSDPAGGPIDTQYF
. TRBD1 TRBJ1-1 TRBV5-1 TGCGCCAGCAGCTTGGCAGGACAGGGCATGGGCGCTTTCTTT CASSLAGQGMGAFF
. . TRBJ1-5 TRBV30 TGTGCCTGGAGTAGGGAGCTCAATCAGCCCCAGCATTTT CAWSRELNQPQHF
. TRBD1 TRBJ1-2 TRBV7-8 TGTGCCAGCAGCTTAGGTGCAGGGGGCCATGGAGGACACGGCTACACCTTC CASSLGAGGHGGHGYTF
. . TRBJ2-7 TRBV3-1/TRBV3-2 TGTGCCAGCAGCCAAGATAGGGGTACGCGCACCCGACGGGTCTACGAGCAGTACTTC CASSQDRGTRTRRVYEQYF
. . TRBJ2-1 TRBV13 TGTGCCAGCAGCTTTGGTGGGGCTCGGGTGGAGCAGTTCTTC CASSFGGARVEQFF
. TRBD1 TRBJ2-5 TRBV14 TGTGCCAGCAGATTAACAGGGGGCCGAGAGACCCAGTACTTC CASRLTGGRETQYF
. TRBD1 TRBJ2-1 TRBV3-1/TRBV3-2 TGTGCCAGCAGCCCCGAAGTGGGGACAGCCTCCTACAATGAGCAGTTCTTC CASSPEVGTASYNEQFF
. . TRBJ1-2 TRBV6-5 TGTGCCAGCAGTATTTCCGGCGGCGGGCACTATGGCTACACCTTC CASSISGGGHYGYTF
. TRBD1 TRBJ1-3 TRBV5-1 TGCGCCAGCAGCTCGCGATCGACAGGGACGAGCTCTGGAAACACCATATATTTT CASSSRSTGTSSGNTIYF
. TRBD2 TRBJ2-5 TRBV19 TGTGCCAGTAGTGTAGCGGGAGCGGGGCGAGAGACCCAGTACTTC CASSVAGAGRETQYF
few TRBD1 TRBJ1-5 TRBV27 TGTGCCAGTTCTGGGACAGGCTATAATCAGCCCCAGCATTTT CASSGTGYNQPQHF
few TRBD2 TRBJ2-5 TRBV5-6 TGTGCCAGCAGCTTTACTGCTAGCGGGAACCAAGAGACCCAGTACTTC CASSFTASGNQETQYF